Shown below are 25 T cell receptor beta chains from a single sample sequenced in a study of post-analysis software for immune sequencing data. Points from the study as a whole: Relative to controls, patients had several TRBV segments at higher frequency, with TRBV5-6, TRBV5-1 and TRBV20-1 among these.

For these TCRs, the target antigens are not known. TCR beta cDNA libraries included unique molecular identifiers. TCRdb re-derived calls from the PCR reads in MiXCR, one entry per CDR3 protein. The table includes 750,000 to 950,000 distinct CDR3 sequences, around 53% detected once. The sequenced sample consisted of blood. Source of these receptors: a girl aged 10-17 years with multiple sclerosis.

The chain joins TRBV4-2 to TRBJ2-1, with TRBD2 identical over 13 bases. This CDR3 contains 17 residues. V lost 0 bases and J lost 7; bases outside the gene matches: 6. Looked up from germline, CDR1 is LGHNA and CDR2 is YNFKEQ. The CDR3 sequence: CASSQELAGGIQNEQFF. CDR3 in DNA: TGTGCCAGCAGCCAAGAACTAGCGGGAGGGATTCAAAATGAGCAGTTCTTC.

The chain is built from TRBV20-1 and TRBJ2-3, with TRBD2 matching 10 bases. J gave up 2 bases and V 5 bases, and 10 bases lay outside the gene matches. There are 16 residues in the CDR3. Germline CDR1 and CDR2: DFQATT and SNEGSKA (reference sequence). CDR3 region: CSASSGGGTNTDTQYF. DNA of the CDR3: TGCAGTGCTTCAAGCGGGGGGGGTACCAACACAGATACGCAGTATTTT.

J is TRBJ2-1 and V is TRBV5-1, with D tentatively TRBD1 (6 bases). The CDR3 spans 17 residues. V lost 0 bases, J lost 7 bases, and 20 bases lay in between. Per germline, CDR1 SGHRS and CDR2 YFSETQ. The DNA of the CDR3 is TGCGCCAGCAGCTTGGAAATCCGGGACAACAGAATGAATGAGCAGTTCTTC. Protein product: CASSLEIRDNRMNEQFF. Drawing the rest from reference TRBV5-1 and TRBJ2-1, the complete variable domain is KAGVTQTPRYLIKTRGQQVTLSCSPISGHRSVSWYQQTPGQGLQFLFEYFSETQRNKGNFPGRFSGRQFSNSRSEMNVSTLELGDSALYLCASSLEIRDNRMNEQFFGPGTRLTVL.

This clonotype was picked up one time. The chain couples TRBV20-1 to TRBJ2-7, with D perhaps TRBD2 (5 bases). The CDR3 spans 15 residues. Trimming left V 4 bases short and J 7 bases short, with 23 bases between. CDR1 is DFQATT and CDR2 is SNEGSKA in the germline V gene (reference sequence). The CDR3 DNA follows: TGCAGTGCTACGGAACGTCCGACTACCCCGGGAGAGCAGTACTTC. This gives the protein CSATERPTTPGEQYF.

This clonotype was counted a few times. J is TRBJ2-7 and V is TRBV7-9, with a tentative D call TRBD2 (5 bases). The CDR3 is 14 amino acids. V shed 4 bases and J shed 6 bases, with 16 bases lying between them. CDR1 is SEHNR, CDR2 FQNEAQ, per germline (reference sequence). CDR3 loop: CASSSPLGDLEQYF. DNA for the CDR3: TGTGCCAGCAGCTCCCCCCTCGGGGATCTCGAGCAGTACTTC.

This sequence joins TRBV5-1 and TRBJ2-2, with D possibly matching TRBD1 (6 bases). V lost 2 bases to trimming and J lost 3 bases, with 11 bases between them. CDR1 and CDR2 (germline): SGHRS, YFSETQ. CDR3 length equals 15 residues. The CDR3: CASSLQTGYTGELFF. The CDR3, as DNA: TGCGCCAGCAGCTTACAAACAGGGTACACCGGGGAGCTGTTTTTT.

This clonotype was counted a few times. This chain connects TRBV20-1 to TRBJ2-1, with unresolved D. Looked up from germline, CDR1 is DFQATT and CDR2 is SNEGSKA (reference sequence). The CDR3 contains 15 residues. The ends were cut back, 4 bases at V and 3 bases at J, with 16 bases in the middle. In DNA form, the CDR3 reads TGCAGTGCTATGGTGTCAGGCGGAGACTACAATGAGCAGTTCTTC. Amino acid sequence: CSAMVSGGDYNEQFF.

The chain is built from TRBV5-5 and TRBJ2-1, with 8 bases that match TRBD2. The CDR3 is 15 amino acids. The trim removed 0 bases at V and 7 bases at J, leaving 6 bases unmatched. Germline V CDR1 and CDR2: SGHKS, YYEKEE (reference sequence). The CDR3 loop is CASSLGLALTNEQFF. The DNA of the CDR3 is TGTGCCAGCAGCTTGGGACTAGCGCTGACTAATGAGCAGTTCTTC.

V is TRBV27 and J is TRBJ1-1; D might be TRBD1 (5 bases). V gave up 6 bases and J gave up 5 bases, with 16 bases separating them. This CDR3 spans 14 amino acids. The germline gives CDR1 MNHEY, CDR2 SMNVEV (reference sequence). DNA for the CDR3: TGTGCCAGCAGGGGACCCGGGGTTGGTACTGAAGCTTTCTTT. It translates to CASRGPGVGTEAFF.

The chain links TRBV29-1 to TRBJ1-2, with D possibly TRBD1 on 5 matching bases. Trimming left V 3 bases short and J 4 bases short, with 12 bases between. The CDR3 is 13 residues long. The germline V gene encodes CDR1 SQVTM and CDR2 ANQGSEA. CDR3 sequence reads: CSVEAAGSYGYTF. CDR3 bases: TGCAGCGTTGAGGCCGCAGGGTCCTATGGCTACACCTTC. Full variable domain (outside the CDR3, taken from reference TRBV29-1 and TRBJ1-2): SAVISQKPSRDICQRGTSLTIQCQVDSQVTMMFWYRQQPGQSLTLIATANQGSEATYESGFVIDKFPISRPNLTFSTLTVSNMSPEDSSIYLCSVEAAGSYGYTFGSGTRLTVV.

A single count supports this clonotype. The V call is TRBV20-1, the J call TRBJ2-3; D uncertain. V lost 0 bases and J 2 bases, leaving 12 bases between the germline ends. Germline V CDR1 and CDR2: DFQATT, SNEGSKA (reference sequence). The CDR3 runs to 15 residues. CDR3: CSARDLYQDTDTQYF. The CDR3, as DNA: TGCAGTGCTAGAGATCTCTACCAGGACACAGATACGCAGTATTTT.

This clonotype was observed a single time. The rearrangement uses TRBV29-1 and TRBJ1-1, with 8 bases aligning to TRBD1. The V and J ends lost 4 bases and 7 bases, in that order; junction bases with no gene match: 2. Germline CDR1 reads SQVTM; CDR2 reads ANQGSEA. This CDR3 has 11 residues. The CDR3 region is CSVGGTGEAFF. DNA for the CDR3: TGCAGCGTTGGCGGGACAGGTGAAGCTTTCTTT.

V gene TRBV19 combines with J gene TRBJ2-3, with D possibly being TRBD1 or TRBD2 (5 bases each). CDR1 and CDR2 (germline): LNHDA, SQIVND (reference sequence). The CDR3 is 15 residues long. Trimming removed 6 bases from V and 7 bases from J, with 20 bases in between. The CDR3 DNA is TGTGCCAGTAGCCGCTCCGGGGCCCGAGACAATACGCAGTATTTT. Translating gives CASSRSGARDNTQYF.

This clonotype has more than one count but fewer than ten. The rearrangement uses TRBV21-1 and TRBJ1-2. TRBV21-1 is a pseudogene. The length of the CDR3 is 17 residues. The CDR3 DNA is TGTGCCAGCAGCAAAAGTAGGACCCACTTCCTAAACTATGGCTACACCTTC. Protein sequence: CASSKSRTHFLNYGYTF.

This clonotype was detected only a few times. The V gene is TRBV6-6, the J gene TRBJ2-7; 9 bases align to TRBD2. Trimming took 3 bases from V and 4 from J; bases not matched to a gene: 4. Germline CDR1 MNHNY, CDR2 SVGAGI (reference sequence). The CDR3 is 14 residues long. The CDR3 DNA reads TGTGCCAGCAGTTATGCAGCGGGGGGATACGAGCAGTACTTC. The encoded protein is CASSYAAGGYEQYF.

This clonotype was seen more than once but under ten times. CDR3 bases: TGTGCCAGCAGCGTAGACCCGGGTAGCGGCTATGGCTACACCTTC. It is translated as CASSVDPGSGYGYTF. This chain connects TRBV9 to TRBJ1-2; D uncertain. CDR1 SGDLS and CDR2 YYNGEE come from the germline V gene. V was clipped by 0 bases and J by 4 bases, with 13 bases between them. The CDR3 covers 15 residues.

The chain recombines TRBV20-1 with TRBJ2-7; D call uncertain. The closer fit of TRBJ2-5 to the DNA end suggests the J call may be wrong. The CDR3 loop spans 12 amino acids. Germline assignment: CDR1 DFQATT and CDR2 SNEGSKA (reference sequence). The CDR3 sequence is CSARDRRETQYF. The DNA of the CDR3 is TGCAGTGCTAGAGATCGGCGGGAGACCCAGTACTTC.

In the case of this clonotype: The junction shows a germline mismatch at one end, possibly a read error. The chain uses TRBV7-7 and TRBJ2-3; TRBD2 agrees at 8 bases. The CDR3 is 14 residues long. The germline CDR1 and CDR2 sequences are SSHAT and FNYEAQ (reference sequence). The CDR3 is CASSQSGSSDTQYF. The CDR3 coding sequence is TGTGCTAGCAGCCAAAGCGGGAGTTCAGATACGCAGTATTTT.

In this sample, this clonotype turned up a few times. The chain recombines TRBV5-1 with TRBJ2-5; D perhaps matches TRBD2 (6 bases). The CDR3 extends over 13 amino acids. Germline V gene sequence: CDR1 SGHRS, CDR2 YFSETQ. V dropped 7 bases and J dropped 11 bases, with 21 bases sitting between them. CDR3 in DNA: TGCGCCAGCGCCTTCTCCGGAGGGAATGAGCAGTACTTC. Protein: CASAFSGGNEQYF.

The V gene is TRBV6-1, the J gene TRBJ2-4; 13 positions agree with TRBD2. Per germline, CDR1 MNHNS and CDR2 SASEGT. V was clipped by 8 bases and J by 1 base; unmatched bases: 8. This CDR3 spans 17 amino acids. CDR3: CASCRTSGSWAKNIQYF. CDR3 nucleotides: TGTGCCAGCTGTCGGACTAGCGGGAGTTGGGCCAAAAACATTCAGTACTTC.

The chain employs TRBV9 and TRBJ2-7; D gene uncertain. V was trimmed by 0 bases and J by 0 bases, leaving 10 bases between them. CDR1 and CDR2 (germline): SGDLS, YYNGEE. There are 15 residues in the CDR3. The CDR3 sequence is CASSVGGRSSYEQYF. The CDR3 DNA sequence: TGTGCCAGCAGCGTAGGCGGCCGGAGCTCCTACGAGCAGTACTTC. Supplemented by reference TRBV9 and TRBJ2-7, the full variable domain reads DSGVTQTPKHLITATGQRVTLRCSPRSGDLSVYWYQQSLDQGLQFLIQYYNGEERAKGNILERFSAQQFPDLHSELNLSSLELGDSALYFCASSVGGRSSYEQYFGPGTRLTVT.

This clonotype showed up just a few times. The genes are TRBV15 and TRBJ2-5; 11 nucleotides agree with TRBD2. Losses at the gene ends were 0 bases for V and 5 bases for J; bases not matched to a gene: 5. The V gene's germline CDR1 is LNHNV and CDR2 YYDKDF (reference sequence). The CDR3 length is 16 residues. The CDR3 DNA reads as TGTGCCACCAGCAGAGATATGACTAGCGGGACGGAGACCCAGTACTTC. This gives the protein CATSRDMTSGTETQYF.

The chain recombines TRBV29-1 with TRBJ1-2; 9 bases line up with TRBD1. V shed 7 bases and J 8 bases; nucleotides not matched to a gene: 17. The CDR3 loop spans 15 amino acids. Germline CDR1 is SQVTM and CDR2 is ANQGSEA. DNA of the CDR3: TGCAGCGCAAGAGACCAGGGACAGGGAGGTCGGGGCTACACCTTC. It encodes CSARDQGQGGRGYTF.

The J gene is TRBJ2-1, the V gene TRBV9; 8 nucleotides line up with TRBD2. The V gene's germline CDR1 is SGDLS and CDR2 YYNGEE. The CDR3 consists of 13 residues. J gave up 5 bases and V 4 bases, and 2 bases lay outside the gene matches. The CDR3 loop reads CASSILADNEQFF. CDR3 bases: TGTGCCAGCAGCATACTAGCGGACAATGAGCAGTTCTTC.

The chain couples TRBV5-1 to TRBJ2-2, with TRBD1 matching 9 bases. Germline-derived CDR1 and CDR2 are SGHRS and YFSETQ. V trimming: 5 bases; J trimming: 3 bases; junction bases outside the gene matches: 5. This CDR3 contains 15 residues. The CDR3 sequence is CASRRTGVDTGELFF. CDR3 bases: TGCGCCAGCAGGAGGACAGGGGTGGACACCGGGGAGCTGTTTTTT. Drawing the rest from reference TRBV5-1 and TRBJ2-2, the complete variable domain is KAGVTQTPRYLIKTRGQQVTLSCSPISGHRSVSWYQQTPGQGLQFLFEYFSETQRNKGNFPGRFSGRQFSNSRSEMNVSTLELGDSALYLCASRRTGVDTGELFFGEGSRLTVL.